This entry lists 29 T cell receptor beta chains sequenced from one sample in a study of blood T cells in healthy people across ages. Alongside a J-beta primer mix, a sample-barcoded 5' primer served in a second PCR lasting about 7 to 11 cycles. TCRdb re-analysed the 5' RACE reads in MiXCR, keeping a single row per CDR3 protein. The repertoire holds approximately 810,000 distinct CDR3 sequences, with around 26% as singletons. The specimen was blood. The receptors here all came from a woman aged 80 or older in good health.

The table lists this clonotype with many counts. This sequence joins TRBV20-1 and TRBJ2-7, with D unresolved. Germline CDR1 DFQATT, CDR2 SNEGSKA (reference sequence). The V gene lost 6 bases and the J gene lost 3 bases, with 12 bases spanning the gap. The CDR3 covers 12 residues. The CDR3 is CSAAVQVYEQYF. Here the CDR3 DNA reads TGCAGTGCGGCGGTGCAGGTCTACGAGCAGTACTTC.

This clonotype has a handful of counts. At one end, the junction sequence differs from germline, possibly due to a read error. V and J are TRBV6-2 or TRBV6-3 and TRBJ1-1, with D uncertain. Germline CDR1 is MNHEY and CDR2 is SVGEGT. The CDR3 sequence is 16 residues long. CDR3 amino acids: CASSYHESQMKTEAFF. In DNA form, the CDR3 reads TGTGCCAGCAGTTATCATGAGAGCCAGATGAAGACTGAAGCTTTCTTT.

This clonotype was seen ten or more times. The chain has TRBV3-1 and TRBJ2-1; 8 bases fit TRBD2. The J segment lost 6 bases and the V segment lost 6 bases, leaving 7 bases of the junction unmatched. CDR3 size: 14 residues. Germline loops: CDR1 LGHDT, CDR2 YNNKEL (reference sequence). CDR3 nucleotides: TGTGCCAGCAGGAGAAGCGGGGGTGGCAATGAGCAGTTCTTC. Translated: CASRRSGGGNEQFF.

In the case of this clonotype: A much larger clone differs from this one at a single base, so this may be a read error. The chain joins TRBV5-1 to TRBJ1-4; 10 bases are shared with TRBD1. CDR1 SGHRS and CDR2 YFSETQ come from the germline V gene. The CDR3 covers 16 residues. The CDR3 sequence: CASSSTPTGGGKKRFF. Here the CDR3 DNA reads TGCGCCAGCAGCTCGACCCCGACAGGGGGCGGGAAAAAACGGTTTTTT.

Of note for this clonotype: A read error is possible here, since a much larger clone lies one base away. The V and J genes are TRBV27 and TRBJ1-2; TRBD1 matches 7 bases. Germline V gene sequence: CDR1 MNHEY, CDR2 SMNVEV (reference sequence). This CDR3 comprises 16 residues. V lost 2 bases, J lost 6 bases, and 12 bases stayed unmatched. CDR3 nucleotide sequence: TGTGCCAGCAGTTTACGGGGATCGACAGGGAACAATGGCTACACCTTC. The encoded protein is CASSLRGSTGNNGYTF.

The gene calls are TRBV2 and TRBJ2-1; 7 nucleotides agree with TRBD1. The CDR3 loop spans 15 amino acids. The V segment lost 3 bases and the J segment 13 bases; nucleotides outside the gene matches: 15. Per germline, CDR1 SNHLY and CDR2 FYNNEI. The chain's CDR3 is CASSDRTGPLETQFF. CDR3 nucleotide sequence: TGTGCCAGCAGTGACAGGACAGGACCCCTAGAGACCCAGTTCTTC.

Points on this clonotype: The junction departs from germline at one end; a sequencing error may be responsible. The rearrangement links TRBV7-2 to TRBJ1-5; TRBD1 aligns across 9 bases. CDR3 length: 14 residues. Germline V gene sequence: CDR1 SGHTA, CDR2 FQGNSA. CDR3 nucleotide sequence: TGTGCCAGCAACTTAGGGGACAGGGTCCAGCCCCAGCATTTT. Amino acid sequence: CASNLGDRVQPQHF.

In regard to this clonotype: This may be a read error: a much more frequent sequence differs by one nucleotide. The CDR3 is CASSQAKWQETQYF. CDR3 bases: TGTGCCAGCAGCCAAGCTAAGTGGCAAGAGACCCAGTACTTC. The V gene is TRBV14, the J gene TRBJ2-5; D gene ambiguous. Germline loops: CDR1 SGHDN, CDR2 FVKESK. CDR3 length: 14 residues. Trimming removed 1 base at V and 2 bases at J, with 8 bases between.

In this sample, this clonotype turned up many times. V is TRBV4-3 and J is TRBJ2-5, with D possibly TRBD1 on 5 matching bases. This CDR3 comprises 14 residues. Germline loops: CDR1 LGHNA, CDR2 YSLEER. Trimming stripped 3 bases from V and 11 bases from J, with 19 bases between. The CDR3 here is CASSQDFKSTEQYF. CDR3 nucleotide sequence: TGCGCCAGCAGCCAGGATTTTAAATCGACAGAGCAGTACTTC.

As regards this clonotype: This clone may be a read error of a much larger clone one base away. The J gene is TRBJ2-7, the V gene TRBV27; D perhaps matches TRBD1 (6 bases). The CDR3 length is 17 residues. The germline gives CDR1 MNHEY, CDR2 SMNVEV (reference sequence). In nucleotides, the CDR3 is TGTGCCAGCAGACCCGAAAGGGGACACCGCTTCTCCTACGAGCGGTACTTC. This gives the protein CASRPERGHRFSYERYF.

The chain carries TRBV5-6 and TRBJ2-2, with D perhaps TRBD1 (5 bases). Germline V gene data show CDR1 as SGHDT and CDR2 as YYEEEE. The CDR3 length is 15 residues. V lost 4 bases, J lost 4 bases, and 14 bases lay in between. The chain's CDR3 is CASSPGAPGTGELFF. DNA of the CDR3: TGTGCCAGCAGCCCTGGGGCTCCGGGCACCGGGGAGCTGTTTTTT.

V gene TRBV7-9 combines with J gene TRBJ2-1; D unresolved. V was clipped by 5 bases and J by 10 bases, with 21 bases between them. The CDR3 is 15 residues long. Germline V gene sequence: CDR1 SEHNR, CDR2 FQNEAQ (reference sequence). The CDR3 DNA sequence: TGTGCCAGCAGCCCTAGTAGGGTAGGGTCCTACGAGCAGTTCTTC. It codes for CASSPSRVGSYEQFF.

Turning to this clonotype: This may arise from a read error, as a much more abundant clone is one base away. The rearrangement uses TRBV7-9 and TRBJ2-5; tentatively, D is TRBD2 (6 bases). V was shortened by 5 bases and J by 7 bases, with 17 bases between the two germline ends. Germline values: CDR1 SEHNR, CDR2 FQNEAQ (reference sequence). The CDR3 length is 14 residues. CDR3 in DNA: TGTGCCAGCAGCCCCGGGACGGAGGGAGGGACCCAGTACTTC. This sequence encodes CASSPGTEGGTQYF.

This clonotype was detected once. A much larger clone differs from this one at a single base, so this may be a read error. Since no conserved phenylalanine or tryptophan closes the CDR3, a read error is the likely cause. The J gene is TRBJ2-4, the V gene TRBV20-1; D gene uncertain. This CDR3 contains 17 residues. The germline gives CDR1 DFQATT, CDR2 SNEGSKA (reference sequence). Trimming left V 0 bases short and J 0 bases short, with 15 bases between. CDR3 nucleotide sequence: TGCAGTGCTAGAGATGATGTCCAGACGCTAGCCAAAAACATTCAGTACGTC. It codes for CSARDDVQTLAKNIQYV.

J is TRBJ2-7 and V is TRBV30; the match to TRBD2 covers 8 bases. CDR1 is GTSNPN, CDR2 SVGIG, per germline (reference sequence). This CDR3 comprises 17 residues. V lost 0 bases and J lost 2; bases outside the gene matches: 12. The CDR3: CAWSVSHVSGGPYEQYF. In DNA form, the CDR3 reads TGTGCCTGGAGTGTAAGCCACGTGAGCGGGGGACCCTACGAGCAGTACTTC.

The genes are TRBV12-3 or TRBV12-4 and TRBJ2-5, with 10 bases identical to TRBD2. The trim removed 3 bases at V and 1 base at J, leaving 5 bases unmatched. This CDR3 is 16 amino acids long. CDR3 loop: CASSLNSGGFQETQYF. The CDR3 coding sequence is TGTGCCAGCAGTTTGAATAGCGGGGGGTTCCAAGAGACCCAGTACTTC.

The CDR3 region is CASSASLAGGASDTQYF. The CDR3 DNA follows: TGTGCCAGTAGTGCGTCTCTGGCGGGGGGGGCATCAGATACGCAGTATTTT. The V call is TRBV19, the J call TRBJ2-3, with 9 positions matching TRBD2. The germline V gene has CDR1 LNHDA and CDR2 SQIVND (reference sequence). V lost 5 bases to trimming and J lost 4 bases; unmatched junction nucleotides: 13. The CDR3 contains 17 residues.

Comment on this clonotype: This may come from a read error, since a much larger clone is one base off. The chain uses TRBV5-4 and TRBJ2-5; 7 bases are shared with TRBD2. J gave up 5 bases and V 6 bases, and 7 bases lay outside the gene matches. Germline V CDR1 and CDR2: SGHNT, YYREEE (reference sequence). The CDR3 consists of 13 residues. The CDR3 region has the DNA TGTGCCAGCAACATTGGGGAGGGGGAGACCCAGTACTTC. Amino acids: CASNIGEGETQYF.

Here the CDR3 DNA reads TGTGCCAGCAGCGTTCGGACTAGCGGGATCCAAGAGACCCAGTACTTC. Protein sequence: CASSVRTSGIQETQYF. The chain carries TRBV7-2 and TRBJ2-5; 12 bases are a match to TRBD2. CDR1 and CDR2 from the germline V gene are SGHTA and FQGNSA. CDR3 length equals 16 residues. Losses at the gene ends were 5 bases for V and 1 base for J; bases not matched to a gene: 5.

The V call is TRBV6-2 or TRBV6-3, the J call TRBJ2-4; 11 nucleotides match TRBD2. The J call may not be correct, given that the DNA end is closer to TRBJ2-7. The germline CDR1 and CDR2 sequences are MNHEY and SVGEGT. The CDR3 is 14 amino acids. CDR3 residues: CATEIAGGPYEQYF. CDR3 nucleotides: TGTGCCACGGAAATAGCGGGAGGGCCCTACGAGCAGTACTTC.

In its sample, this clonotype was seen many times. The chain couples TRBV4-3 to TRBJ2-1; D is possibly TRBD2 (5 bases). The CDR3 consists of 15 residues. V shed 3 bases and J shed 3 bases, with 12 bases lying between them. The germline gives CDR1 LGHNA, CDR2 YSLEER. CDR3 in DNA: TGCGCCAGCAGCCAGACTATTAGCAACTACAATGAGCAGTTCTTC. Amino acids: CASSQTISNYNEQFF.

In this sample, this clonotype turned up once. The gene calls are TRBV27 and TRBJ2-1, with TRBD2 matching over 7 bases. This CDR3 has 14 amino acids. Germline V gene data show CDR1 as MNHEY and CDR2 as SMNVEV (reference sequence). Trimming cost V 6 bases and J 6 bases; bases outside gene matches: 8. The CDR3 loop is CASRGVAGVNEQFF. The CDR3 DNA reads TGTGCCAGCAGAGGAGTAGCGGGTGTCAATGAGCAGTTCTTC.

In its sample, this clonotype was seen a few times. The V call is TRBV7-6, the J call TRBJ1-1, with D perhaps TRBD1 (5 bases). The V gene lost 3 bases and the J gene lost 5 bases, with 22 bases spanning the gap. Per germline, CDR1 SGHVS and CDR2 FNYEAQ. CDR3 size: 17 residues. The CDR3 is CASSFSQARAGYTEAFF. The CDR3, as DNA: TGTGCCAGCAGCTTCAGCCAGGCCCGGGCAGGGTATACTGAAGCTTTCTTT.

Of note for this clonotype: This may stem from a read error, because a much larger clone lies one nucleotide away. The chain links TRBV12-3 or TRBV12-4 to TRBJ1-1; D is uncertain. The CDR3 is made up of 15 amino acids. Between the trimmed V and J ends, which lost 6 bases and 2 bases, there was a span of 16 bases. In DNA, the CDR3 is TGTGCCAGCAGGTCCCGGGCCCAAATTAACACTGAAGCTTTCTTT. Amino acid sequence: CASRSRAQINTEAFF.

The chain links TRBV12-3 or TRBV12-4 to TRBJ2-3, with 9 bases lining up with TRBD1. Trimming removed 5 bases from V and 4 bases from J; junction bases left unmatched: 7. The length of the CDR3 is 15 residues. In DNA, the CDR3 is TGTGCCAGCAGTCCACAGGGGGCCAAAGCAGATACGCAGTATTTT. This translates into CASSPQGAKADTQYF.

Here the CDR3 reads CASSEGQGGGETQYF. In DNA, the CDR3 is TGCGCCAGCAGTGAGGGGCAGGGGGGGGGAGAGACCCAGTACTTC. The chain combines TRBV10-1 with TRBJ2-5; D possibly uses TRBD1 or TRBD2 (7 bases each). The germline V gene has CDR1 WNHNN and CDR2 SYGVQD (reference sequence). The V and J ends lost 2 bases and 4 bases respectively, with 14 bases between them. CDR3 length: 15 amino acids.

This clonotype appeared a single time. The CDR3 DNA reads TGTGCCATCAGTGAGTCATGGGGGGCCGACAGACAAGAGACCCAGTACTTC. This gives the protein CAISESWGADRQETQYF. The chain uses TRBV10-3 and TRBJ2-5; D tentatively fits TRBD1 or TRBD2 (6 bases each). Trimming removed 0 bases at V and 2 bases at J, with 16 bases between. This CDR3 is 17 amino acids long. From germline, CDR1 is ENHRY and CDR2 SYGVKD.

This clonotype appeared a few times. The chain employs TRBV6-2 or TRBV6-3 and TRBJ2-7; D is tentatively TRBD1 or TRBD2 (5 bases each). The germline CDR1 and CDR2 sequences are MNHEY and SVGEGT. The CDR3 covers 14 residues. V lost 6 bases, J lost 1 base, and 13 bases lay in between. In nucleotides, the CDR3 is TGTGCCAGCAGGGCAGGGAGCCTTTCCTACGAGCAGTACTTC. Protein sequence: CASRAGSLSYEQYF.

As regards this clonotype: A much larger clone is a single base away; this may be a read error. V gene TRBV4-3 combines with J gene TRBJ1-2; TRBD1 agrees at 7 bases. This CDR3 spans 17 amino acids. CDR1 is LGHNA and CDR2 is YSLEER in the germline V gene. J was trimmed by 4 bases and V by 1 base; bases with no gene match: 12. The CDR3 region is CASSQGERTGAGYGYTF. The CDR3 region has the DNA TGCGCCAGCAGCCAAGGGGAAAGGACAGGCGCCGGCTATGGCTACACCTTC.